The sequence of this TCR beta chain was determined in a study of T-cell reconstitution after alpha-beta-depleted transplantation in children (dated by TCRdb to 2016 to 2017). About the study as a whole: Using TCR repertoire profiling, the study quantitatively followed how T-cell immune reconstitution unfolded in children after TCRalphabeta/CD19-depleted allogeneic hematopoietic cell transplantation.

This clonotype came up many times. Its target antigen remains unknown. Per-base quality was not reported, and no clone a single base away is much larger than it. V sheds 0 bases and J sheds 0 bases, leaving 9 bases between their ends. The germline V gene supplies CDR1 ENHRY and CDR2 SYGVKD. The CDR3 contains 16 residues, cysteine and phenylalanine counted. Solely the CDR3 DNA is kept, with 48 bases framed from the first base. Libraries were constructed by PCR. Instrument on record: Illumina HiSeq 2500. TCR library preparation used molecular barcoding, with unique molecular identifiers applied to normalize quantification of the TCRbeta repertoire. Through fastp at Q25 and MiXCR, TCRdb rebuilt clones from the public reads, retaining in-frame beta chains. Rows are combined by CDR3 protein, so each entry shows the most common genes and DNA. In all, the sample holds about 72,000 distinct CDR3 sequences, and more than 5.5% of those were seen once. The top ten constitute 2.5% of the sample.

The rearrangement joined TRBV10-3 to TRBJ2-1; the D gene cannot be resolved reliably. Material: PBMCs from the stem cell graft donor, obtained from the stem cell graft. The TCR originated in a human donor who donated a stem cell graft to a child with acute lymphoblastic leukemia. DNA sequence: TGTGCCATCAGTGAGTCAGGGATGAGCTCCTACAATGAGCAGTTCTTC. This translates into CAISESGMSSYNEQFF.